The clone carrying this TCR beta chain turned up a few times. The entry originates in a study of shared clonotypes between healthy human individuals. Measured with immunoSEQ multiplex PCR; TCRdb has only the in-frame clones, and not every one. The data hold about 700,000 clones, with roughly 94% observed a single time. Naive CD8 cells lacked CD45RO, underwent positive selection for CCR7 and left out terminally differentiated effector memory CD45RA+ cells. What was sequenced was naive CD8+ T cells sorted from blood. This sequence was found in a man aged 25 to 40 in good health.

CDR3: CASSGGAGEYNEQFF. DNA for the CDR3: TGTGCCAGCAGTGGGGGAGCGGGAGAGTACAATGAGCAGTTCTTC. This chain joins TRBV6-1 and TRBJ2-1; 8 nucleotides line up with TRBD2. Trimming took 4 bases from V and 4 from J; bases not matched to a gene: 6. CDR3 length: 15 residues. Per germline, CDR1 MNHNS and CDR2 SASEGT.